These 22 T cell receptor beta chains were all obtained from the same sample, sequenced in a study of T cells in Graves' hyperthyroidism and ophthalmopathy. TCR beta CDR3 sequences were amplified from RNA transcripts. HTBI primers were employed in a first-round RT-PCR of the TCR CDR3. TCRdb re-called the multiplex PCR reads with MiXCR, one entry per CDR3 protein. The sample carries around 620,000 distinct CDR3 sequences, roughly 50% recorded once. The sequenced sample was peripheral blood or thyroid tissue (not recorded which). The receptors originated from an adult woman with Graves' disease, either hyperthyroidism or ophthalmopathy (not recorded which).

This chain connects TRBV28 to TRBJ2-7, with D uncertain. Germline lookup yields CDR1 MDHEN and CDR2 SYDVKM. The CDR3 is 14 amino acids. Trimming cost V 8 bases and J 1 base, with 15 bases left between them. In DNA form, the CDR3 reads TGTGCCAGCGAGAAGACATACCGTTCCTACGAGCAGTACTTC. Protein: CASEKTYRSYEQYF.

This chain joins TRBV19 and TRBJ2-5; maybe TRBD1 (5 bases). The length of the CDR3 is 15 residues. V lost 7 bases to trimming and J lost 9 bases, with 24 bases between them. The V gene's germline CDR1 is LNHDA and CDR2 SQIVND (reference sequence). DNA for the CDR3: TGTGCCAGTAACCCAGGGCAGGGTGAGAATCAGCCCCAGTACTTC. This sequence encodes CASNPGQGENQPQYF.

This rearrangement joins TRBV7-3 to TRBJ1-1; tentatively, D is TRBD1 (6 bases). This CDR3 contains 18 residues. V gave up 1 base and J gave up 4 bases, with 22 bases separating them. Germline CDR1 and CDR2: SGHTA and FQGTGA. In DNA form, the CDR3 reads TGTGCCAGCAGCTTAATGGGGGGGCGCTTGGAGAGTTTCACTGAAGCTTTCTTT. Its protein product is CASSLMGGRLESFTEAFF.

This clonotype was observed at least ten times. The chain uses TRBV10-3 and TRBJ2-5; D uncertain. The CDR3 loop spans 15 amino acids. The germline V gene has CDR1 ENHRY and CDR2 SYGVKD. V was pared by 5 bases and J by 2 bases, with 15 bases between. The CDR3 loop is CAISSAYGQQETQYF. CDR3 bases: TGTGCCATCAGTTCCGCCTACGGTCAGCAAGAGACCCAGTACTTC.

This clonotype was counted at least ten times. The chain uses TRBV7-9 and TRBJ1-1; TRBD1 aligns across 8 bases. The V and J ends lost 4 bases and 7 bases, in that order; junction bases with no gene match: 8. The length of the CDR3 is 14 residues. The germline CDR1 and CDR2 sequences are SEHNR and FQNEAQ (reference sequence). The CDR3 spells CASSSNRGESEAFF. CDR3 in DNA: TGTGCCAGCAGCTCAAACAGGGGGGAAAGTGAAGCTTTCTTT.

The chain has TRBV20-1 and TRBJ2-4; D gene uncertain. Germline V gene sequence: CDR1 DFQATT, CDR2 SNEGSKA (reference sequence). V was pared by 5 bases and J by 7 bases, with 21 bases between. The CDR3 is 15 residues long. CDR3 in amino acids: CSAPFAHADLNIQYF. CDR3 nucleotide sequence: TGCAGTGCTCCCTTTGCCCACGCCGACTTGAACATTCAGTACTTC.

V is TRBV2 and J is TRBJ2-3; tentative D call: TRBD1 (5 bases). V was cut by 4 bases and J by 3 bases, with 11 bases left in between. This CDR3 region has 14 residues. Germline V gives CDR1 SNHLY, CDR2 FYNNEI. In DNA form, the CDR3 reads TGTGCCAGCAGTGGATGGAAGGGGACAGATACGCAGTATTTT. The encoded protein is CASSGWKGTDTQYF. Full variable domain (remainder filled in from reference TRBV2 and TRBJ2-3): EPEVTQTPSHQVTQMGQEVILRCVPISNHLYFYWYRQILGQKVEFLVSFYNNEISEKSEIFDDQFSVERPDGSNFTLKIRSTKLEDSAMYFCASSGWKGTDTQYFGPGTRLTVL.

This clonotype has ten or more counts. This rearrangement joins TRBV4-2 to TRBJ1-1; a weak D match, TRBD1 (5 bases). The V gene's germline CDR1 is LGHNA and CDR2 YNFKEQ. The V end lost 0 bases, the J end lost 6 bases, and 14 bases lay between the germline ends. The CDR3 has 15 amino acids. The CDR3 region is CASSQDPGELAEAFF. CDR3 coding DNA: TGTGCCAGCAGCCAAGATCCGGGGGAGCTTGCTGAAGCTTTCTTT.

This clonotype was observed at least ten times. Written as DNA, the CDR3 is TGTGCCAGCAGTTTATATTCCGGGGCGCGGTACTTC. Translating it yields CASSLYSGARYF. The rearrangement links TRBV28 to TRBJ2-7, with D possibly being TRBD1 or TRBD2 (5 bases each). Per the germline V gene, CDR1 is MDHEN and CDR2 is SYDVKM. This CDR3 has 12 residues. Trimming took off 1 base at V and 12 bases at J, with 13 bases between the two ends.

This clonotype showed up many times. The chain uses TRBV19 and TRBJ1-5, with 9 positions matching TRBD1. Looked up from germline, CDR1 is LNHDA and CDR2 is SQIVND (reference sequence). With V trimmed by 4 bases and J by 5 bases, 9 bases remained unmatched. The CDR3 length is 16 residues. The CDR3 loop reads CASSTWTGANDQPQHF. In nucleotides, the CDR3 is TGTGCCAGTAGTACCTGGACAGGGGCGAACGATCAGCCCCAGCATTTT.

There are many counts of this clonotype. CDR3 region: CASSSQFGREQYF. In nucleotides, the CDR3 is TGTGCCAGCAGCTCACAATTTGGTCGCGAGCAGTACTTC. The gene calls are TRBV7-6 and TRBJ2-7; the D is unclear. V dropped 4 bases and J dropped 6 bases, with 13 bases sitting between them. The CDR3 is made up of 13 amino acids. Germline V lookup: CDR1 SGHVS, CDR2 FNYEAQ.

This clonotype showed up many times. The genes are TRBV19 and TRBJ2-5, with 11 bases matching TRBD2. The CDR3 consists of 17 residues. With V trimmed by 6 bases and J by 2 bases, 11 bases remained unmatched. Germline V gene data show CDR1 as LNHDA and CDR2 as SQIVND (reference sequence). CDR3 DNA sequence: TGTGCCAGTAGCCAAGGACGGACTAGCGGGCTTCAAGAGACCCAGTACTTC. This gives the protein CASSQGRTSGLQETQYF. Looking up the rest from reference TRBV19 and TRBJ2-5 gives the full variable domain: DGGITQSPKYLFRKEGQNVTLSCEQNLNHDAMYWYRQDPGQGLRLIYYSQIVNDFQKGDIAEGYSVSREKKESFPLTVTSAQKNPTAFYLCASSQGRTSGLQETQYFGPGTRLLVL.

The chain combines TRBV19 with TRBJ1-1, with D possibly being TRBD1 (6 bases). This CDR3 has 14 residues. V shed 6 bases and J shed 0 bases, with 11 bases lying between them. The germline V gene encodes CDR1 LNHDA and CDR2 SQIVND (reference sequence). The CDR3 bases are TGTGCCAGTAGACCGGACAGAATGAACACTGAAGCTTTCTTT. Residues: CASRPDRMNTEAFF.

Details on this clonotype: A read error is likely, as this CDR3 ends without the conserved phenylalanine or tryptophan. The chain joins TRBV2 to TRBJ2-5; 13 nucleotides agree with TRBD2. In germline, CDR1 is SNHLY, CDR2 FYNNEI. V lost 10 bases and J lost 5; bases outside the gene matches: 4. The CDR3 consists of 13 residues. Written as DNA, the CDR3 is TGTGCCAACCAACTAGCGGGAGGGGAGACCCAGTACCTC. This codes for CANQLAGGETQYL.

A remark on this clonotype: A junction boundary mismatches the germline segment, possibly from a read error. V gene TRBV6-6 combines with J gene TRBJ2-5; 7 bases agree with TRBD2. Germline V gene lookup returns CDR1 MNHNY and CDR2 SVGAGI (reference sequence). The CDR3 runs to 13 residues. CDR3 loop: CAISPRGRENQYF. The CDR3 bases are TGTGCCATCAGTCCCCGTGGGCGGGAGAATCAATACTTC.

This clonotype has ten or more counts. The V gene is TRBV6-5, the J gene TRBJ1-2; D unclear. V dropped 4 bases and J dropped 10 bases, with 10 bases sitting between them. Looked up from germline, CDR1 is MNHEY and CDR2 is SVGAGI. This CDR3 spans 11 amino acids. The CDR3 coding sequence is TGTGCCAGCAGTTCTCATTTCTCCTACACCTTC. The encoded protein is CASSSHFSYTF.

This clonotype was observed once. V and J are TRBV5-4 and TRBJ2-5; no clear D. Germline-derived CDR1 and CDR2 are SGHNT and YYREEE (reference sequence). The CDR3 sequence is 15 residues long. With 1 base removed from V and 4 bases from J, the gap between germline ends came to 14 bases. As DNA, the CDR3 is TGTGCCAGCAGCTTGTTCCGGGCTAGAGGAGAGACCCAGTACTTC. The encoded protein is CASSLFRARGETQYF.

This chain uses TRBV6-6 with TRBJ1-1, with D uncertain. Per germline, CDR1 MNHNY and CDR2 SVGAGI (reference sequence). Trimming left V 0 bases short and J 6 bases short, with 14 bases between. This CDR3 comprises 15 residues. Written as DNA, the CDR3 is TGTGCCAGCAGTTACTCGGCCACCCTTTCGGCTGAAGCTTTCTTT. Its protein product is CASSYSATLSAEAFF.

This chain uses TRBV7-9 with TRBJ1-1; D is ambiguous. Germline V gene data show CDR1 as SEHNR and CDR2 as FQNEAQ (reference sequence). The CDR3 runs 13 residues. The germline V and J ends were trimmed by 3 bases and 4 bases, with 9 bases remaining between them. The CDR3 DNA is TGTGCCAGCAGCTTTGGATTCGGCACTGAAGCTTTCTTT. Its protein product is CASSFGFGTEAFF. Filled out from reference TRBV7-9 and TRBJ1-1, the complete variable domain reads DTGVSQNPRHKITKRGQNVTFRCDPISEHNRLYWYRQTLGQGPEFLTYFQNEAQLEKSRLLSDRFSAERPKGSFSTLEIQRTEQGDSAMYLCASSFGFGTEAFFGQGTRLTVV.

CDR3 DNA sequence: TGCGCCAGCAGCTTGGTTGGCAGGGGGCTGTTTTTT. It translates to CASSLVGRGLFF. The J gene is TRBJ2-2, the V gene TRBV5-1; perhaps TRBD1 as D (6 bases). V lost 0 bases and J lost 13, with 10 bases in between. Germline lookup yields CDR1 SGHRS and CDR2 YFSETQ. The CDR3 loop spans 12 amino acids.

This clonotype was seen just once. This chain links TRBV12-3 or TRBV12-4 with TRBJ1-5; D ambiguous. V gave up 6 bases and J gave up 4 bases, with 19 bases separating them. The length of the CDR3 is 16 residues. The CDR3 sequence is CASRTFRAGGNQPQHF. CDR3 in DNA: TGTGCCAGCAGGACTTTTAGGGCAGGAGGTAATCAGCCCCAGCATTTT.

This clonotype has more than one count but fewer than ten. The chain couples TRBV7-3 to TRBJ2-3, with TRBD2 matching 7 bases. There are 15 residues in the CDR3. From germline, CDR1 is SGHTA and CDR2 FQGTGA. V lost 6 bases and J lost 2; bases outside the gene matches: 8. CDR3 sequence reads: CASSPSGINTDTQYF. The CDR3 region has the DNA TGTGCCAGCAGTCCAAGCGGGATAAACACAGATACGCAGTATTTT.